Sequencing of this T cell receptor (beta chain) was carried out in a study of blood T cell repertoires in COVID-19. Whole-study context: The United States, Italy and Spain supplied acute and convalescent COVID-19 samples.

Original data processing: Reference gene primer amplification gave estimated nucleated cell counts. Some clones are missing from TCRdb's copy, which holds only in-frame ones; the method was immunoSEQ multiplex PCR. Clone size and the V and J calls come from that table; the DNA yielded D and trimming. This table holds 110,000 to 150,000 clones, approximately 73% found once. This receptor was obtained from a man in his 60s with acute or convalescent COVID-19. Material: peripheral blood.

DNA of the CDR3: TGTGCCAGTAGTATTACTAGCGGCGCCAAAAACATTCAGTACTTC. This encodes CASSITSGAKNIQYF. The rearrangement uses TRBV19 and TRBJ2-4; 8 bases align to TRBD2. The germline CDR1 and CDR2 sequences are LNHDA and SQIVND (reference sequence). This CDR3 region has 15 residues. Unmatched junction bases numbered 2, after V lost 3 bases and J lost 1 base.